What follows are 5 T cell receptor beta chains derived from one specimen sequenced in a study of identifying expanded T cells in peripheral blood. Some clones are missing from TCRdb's copy, which holds only in-frame ones; the method was immunoSEQ multiplex PCR. The sample lists roughly 100,000 clones, about 91% occurring once. The sequenced material came from blood. All receptors derive from a person between 18 and 70 years old in good health.

The V call is TRBV7-9, the J call TRBJ2-1, with TRBD2 identical over 7 bases. Germline CDR1 and CDR2: SEHNR and FQNEAQ (reference sequence). CDR3 size: 16 residues. J gave up 4 bases and V 4 bases, and 10 bases lay outside the gene matches. CDR3 bases: TGTGCCAGCAGCTCGACTACTAGGACTAGATACAATGAGCAGTTCTTC. It encodes CASSSTTRTRYNEQFF.

V usage is TRBV28 and J usage is TRBJ2-5; 12 bases fit TRBD2. Germline V CDR1 and CDR2: MDHEN, SYDVKM. This CDR3 is built from 15 residues. The DNA of the CDR3 is TGTGCTATAGGAGGTACTAGCGGGAGGAAAGAGACCCAGTACTTC. Encoded protein: CAIGGTSGRKETQYF.

The rearrangement joins TRBV9 to TRBJ2-2; D gene uncertain. V shed 4 bases and J shed 2 bases, with 6 bases lying between them. The germline gives CDR1 SGDLS, CDR2 YYNGEE. The CDR3 covers 13 residues. In DNA, the CDR3 is TGTGCCAGCAGCCCCTCTAACACCGGGGAGCTGTTTTTT. Translating gives CASSPSNTGELFF.

V is TRBV6-5 and J is TRBJ2-1, with 7 nucleotides matching TRBD1. J was trimmed by 0 bases and V by 6 bases; bases with no gene match: 2. The CDR3 runs 14 residues. Looked up from germline, CDR1 is MNHEY and CDR2 is SVGAGI. This chain's CDR3 is CASSRDSSYNEQFF. The CDR3 nucleotides are TGTGCCAGCAGCAGGGACAGCTCCTACAATGAGCAGTTCTTC.

The V call is TRBV7-9, the J call TRBJ1-6, with D perhaps TRBD1 (5 bases). Trimming stripped 2 bases from V and 9 bases from J, with 11 bases between. CDR3 length: 14 residues. Looked up from germline, CDR1 is SEHNR and CDR2 is FQNEAQ (reference sequence). CDR3 protein: CASSLSTASSPLHF. CDR3 in DNA: TGTGCCAGCAGCTTATCGACAGCCAGTTCACCCCTCCACTTT.